The rows below give T cell receptor beta chains drawn from one sample of a study of human T cells and chemical hapten exposure. TCRdb redid the calling of the 5' RACE reads with MiXCR, one entry per CDR3 protein. The data contain tens of thousands of distinct CDR3 sequences, about 7.7% of them singletons. Every receptor here comes from a male donor in good health. The CDR3 runs from the conserved cysteine through the conserved F or W. Fields, in order: J gene, V gene, D gene, clone size, CDR3 DNA, CDR3 protein. The D gene is left open where the match is weak. Not all rows give a size; the values are once, few, many and, for expanded clones, a class.

J: TRBJ2-2
V: TRBV2
D: -
size: many
DNA: TGTGCCAGCAGTGATGTCGGGGGGCCTTCCGGGGAGCTGTTTTTT
CDR3: CASSDVGGPSGELFF

J: TRBJ2-3
V: TRBV3-1
D: TRBD2
size: -
DNA: TGTGCCAGCAGCATCGGACTAGCGGGATCAAGCCGCACAGATACGCAGTATTTT
CDR3: CASSIGLAGSSRTDTQYF

J: TRBJ2-3
V: TRBV5-1
D: TRBD1
size: -
DNA: TGCGCCAGCAGTCAGGGGGTGCAAGATACGCAGTATTTT
CDR3: CASSQGVQDTQYF

J: TRBJ1-5
V: TRBV2
D: -
size: many
DNA: TGTGCCAGCTCTAGGCGGCCCAATCAGCCCCAGCATTTT
CDR3: CASSRRPNQPQHF

J: TRBJ1-1
V: TRBV6-5
D: -
size: many
DNA: TGTGCCAGCAGTTTTACACCTCGACACACTGAAGCTTTCTTT
CDR3: CASSFTPRHTEAFF

J: TRBJ1-5
V: TRBV18
D: -
size: many
DNA: TGTGCCAGCTCACGAGGAGGGGATCAGCCCCAGCATTTT
CDR3: CASSRGGDQPQHF

J: TRBJ1-2
V: TRBV7-9
D: -
size: -
DNA: TGTGCCAGCAGCTTAGGGACAGTATCCGGCTACACCTTC
CDR3: CASSLGTVSGYTF

J: TRBJ2-3
V: TRBV29-1
D: TRBD2
size: many
DNA: TGCAGCGTTGAGAAGCGGGAGGGCACAGATACGCAGTATTTT
CDR3: CSVEKREGTDTQYF

J: TRBJ2-5
V: TRBV30
D: TRBD2
size: few
DNA: TGTGCCTGGAGTAGGACTAGCGGGAGGGCCGGCCAAGAGACCCAGTACTTC
CDR3: CAWSRTSGRAGQETQYF

J: TRBJ2-1
V: TRBV7-9
D: -
size: few
DNA: TGTGCCAGCAGCCCAGGAGGTGGGGATGAGCAGTTCTTC
CDR3: CASSPGGGDEQFF

J: TRBJ2-1
V: TRBV7-9
D: TRBD2
size: many
DNA: TGTGCCAGCAGGGTTAGCGGGAGTACCAATGAGCAGTTCTTC
CDR3: CASRVSGSTNEQFF

J: TRBJ2-3
V: TRBV29-1
D: TRBD1
size: many
DNA: TGCAGCGTTGACCGACCATTCCGGGACAGGGCCACAGATACGCAGTATTTT
CDR3: CSVDRPFRDRATDTQYF

J: TRBJ1-2
V: TRBV24-1
D: -
size: many
DNA: TGTGCCACCAGTGATCCCCCTGGGGGAGCAGACTATGGCTACACCTTC
CDR3: CATSDPPGGADYGYTF

J: TRBJ2-2
V: TRBV6-5
D: -
size: -
DNA: TGTGCCAACAGTTACAGGGGAGGCGGGGAGCTGTTTTTT
CDR3: CANSYRGGGELFF

J: TRBJ2-3
V: TRBV27
D: -
size: few
DNA: TGTGCCAGCAGTTTATCGAATATAGATACGCAGTATTTT
CDR3: CASSLSNIDTQYF

J: TRBJ1-5
V: TRBV12-3/TRBV12-4
D: -
size: -
DNA: TGTGCCAGCAGTCTATCTGAGACGGTGAGCAATCAGCCCCAGCATTTT
CDR3: CASSLSETVSNQPQHF

J: TRBJ2-5
V: TRBV11-3
D: TRBD2
size: -
DNA: TGTGCCAGCAGCTTGGGGGGGGAAGAGACCCAGTACTTC
CDR3: CASSLGGEETQYF

J: TRBJ1-1
V: TRBV25-1
D: -
size: many
DNA: TGTGCCAGCATCGGAGCTGAAGCTTTCTTT
CDR3: CASIGAEAFF

J: TRBJ1-2
V: TRBV9
D: -
size: few
DNA: TGTGCCAGCAACAGGCTTAACTATGGCTACACCTTC
CDR3: CASNRLNYGYTF

J: TRBJ2-3
V: TRBV3-1
D: TRBD1
size: few
DNA: TGTGCCAGCAGCCAGGGGACAGTCCAAGGGGATACGCAGTATTTT
CDR3: CASSQGTVQGDTQYF

J: TRBJ2-7
V: TRBV29-1
D: TRBD1
size: few
DNA: TGCAGCGTTGTTAGGACAGGGGGCTACGAGCAGTACTTC
CDR3: CSVVRTGGYEQYF

J: TRBJ1-1
V: TRBV18
D: -
size: few
DNA: TGTGCCAGCTCACCACGCAGGGAGGGGACTGAAGCTTTCTTT
CDR3: CASSPRREGTEAFF

J: TRBJ2-7
V: TRBV7-9
D: TRBD1
size: -
DNA: TGTGCCAGCAGCCGCCGGGACAGGGACGACGAGCAGTACTTC
CDR3: CASSRRDRDDEQYF

J: TRBJ1-5
V: TRBV5-5
D: -
size: few
DNA: TGTGCCAGCAGCCTCTACGATTCCAATCAGCCCCAGCATTTT
CDR3: CASSLYDSNQPQHF

J: TRBJ2-7
V: TRBV3-1
D: -
size: -
DNA: TGTGCCAGCAGCCAAGACCCGGACCTCGCCTACGAGCAGTACTTC
CDR3: CASSQDPDLAYEQYF

J: TRBJ1-5
V: TRBV5-6
D: -
size: few
DNA: TGTGCCAGCAGCCAGGGACGGGGGTGGGATCAGCCCCAGCATTTT
CDR3: CASSQGRGWDQPQHF

J: TRBJ2-7
V: TRBV5-1
D: TRBD1
size: -
DNA: TGCGCCAGCAGCTTGGCCTTCACAGGGGTAGGATACGAGCAGTACTTC
CDR3: CASSLAFTGVGYEQYF

J: TRBJ1-5
V: TRBV10-2
D: -
size: many
DNA: TGCGCCAGCAGTGTGAATAGCAATCAGCCCCAGCATTTT
CDR3: CASSVNSNQPQHF

J: TRBJ2-3
V: TRBV12-3/TRBV12-4
D: TRBD2
size: few
DNA: TGTGCCAGCAGCCGACCCCCTAGCGGGGGGGCCGTCGGGACAGATACGCAGTATTTT
CDR3: CASSRPPSGGAVGTDTQYF

J: TRBJ2-4
V: TRBV4-3
D: -
size: many
DNA: TGCGCCAGCAGCCAAGATAAGGGGGTGTTGAGCATTCAGTACTTC
CDR3: CASSQDKGVLSIQYF

J: TRBJ2-3
V: TRBV18
D: -
size: -
DNA: TGTGCCAGCTCACCGTCGTTAGCGGATGGGGCAGATACGCAGTATTTT
CDR3: CASSPSLADGADTQYF

J: TRBJ2-5
V: TRBV4-3
D: -
size: many
DNA: TGCGCCAGCAGCCAAGGCGTCCAAGAGACCCAGTACTTC
CDR3: CASSQGVQETQYF

J: TRBJ2-1
V: TRBV7-9
D: -
size: few
DNA: TGTGCCGGGGACTCCTACAATGAGCAGTTCTTC
CDR3: CAGDSYNEQFF

J: TRBJ2-7
V: TRBV25-1
D: -
size: few
DNA: TGTGCCAGCAGAACAGGGACCTACGAGCAGTACTTC
CDR3: CASRTGTYEQYF

J: TRBJ2-3
V: TRBV20-1
D: TRBD2
size: few
DNA: TGCAGTGCTAGACCAGGGACTAGCGGGAGCCCAGATACGCAGTATTTT
CDR3: CSARPGTSGSPDTQYF

J: TRBJ2-3
V: TRBV7-2
D: -
size: many
DNA: TGTGCCAGCAGCATAACAGATACGCAGTATTTT
CDR3: CASSITDTQYF

J: TRBJ2-6
V: TRBV10-3
D: TRBD1
size: -
DNA: TGTGCCATCAGTGTACAGGGGGATTTCCGTGGGGCCAACGTCCTGACTTTC
CDR3: CAISVQGDFRGANVLTF

J: TRBJ2-1
V: TRBV20-1
D: TRBD2
size: -
DNA: TGCAGTGCTAGAGATCGGGGGAGGGCCTCCAATGAGCAGTTCTTC
CDR3: CSARDRGRASNEQFF

J: TRBJ2-1
V: TRBV12-3/TRBV12-4
D: TRBD2
size: many
DNA: TGTGCCAGCAGCAAAGGGGACTACAGCAATGAGCAGTTCTTC
CDR3: CASSKGDYSNEQFF

J: TRBJ1-1
V: TRBV30
D: TRBD1
size: -
DNA: TGTGCCTGGAGTGTACTCCCGACAGGGAAAACTGAAGCTTTCTTT
CDR3: CAWSVLPTGKTEAFF

J: TRBJ1-2
V: TRBV5-6
D: TRBD1
size: -
DNA: TGTGCCAGCAGCTGGGACAGGGGTCTCTATGGCTACACCTTC
CDR3: CASSWDRGLYGYTF

J: TRBJ2-5
V: TRBV6-6
D: TRBD2
size: many
DNA: TGTGCCAGCAGCCCCGATAGCGGGAGGGCTAAAGAGACCCAGTACTTC
CDR3: CASSPDSGRAKETQYF

J: TRBJ2-2
V: TRBV12-3/TRBV12-4
D: -
size: many
DNA: TGTGCCAGCACTCAACCAAGATACAGGGGAGGGAGGACCGGGGAGCTGTTTTTT
CDR3: CASTQPRYRGGRTGELFF

J: TRBJ1-5
V: TRBV9
D: -
size: -
DNA: TGTGCCAGCAGCCGCACAGCGAGCAATCAGCCCCAGCATTTT
CDR3: CASSRTASNQPQHF

J: TRBJ2-7
V: TRBV29-1
D: -
size: -
DNA: TGCAGCGTGGCGACAGAATACGAGCAGTACTTC
CDR3: CSVATEYEQYF